These 26 T cell receptor beta chains share one sample of origin, sequenced in a study of patients and donors after allogeneic stem cell transplantation (dated by TCRdb to the early 2020s). The method behind the library was RT-PCR. The sequencer was a NextSeq 550. The public reads were reanalyzed by TCRdb: fastp trimming at Q25, MiXCR alignment, in-frame beta chains only. Rows are combined by CDR3 protein, so each entry shows the most common genes and DNA. For this sample the table gives 400,000 to 500,000 distinct CDR3 sequences, of which approximately 16% were detected only once. Less than 8.5% of the sample is held by the ten biggest clonotypes. Sequenced sample: blood, either unsorted or a sorted T cell fraction (not recorded which). The receptors were sampled from a human donor who was either an allogeneic HSCT recipient or a stem cell or donor lymphocyte infusion donor (not recorded which). It is not recorded whose cells these are; they may come from a transplant donor.

This clonotype has just a few counts. V usage is TRBV18 and J usage is TRBJ2-5; TRBD1 matches 8 bases. The V gene end was trimmed by 2 bases and the J gene end by 8 bases; junction bases not matched to a gene: 7. CDR3 length: 14 residues. The germline CDR1 and CDR2 sequences are KGHSH and LQKENI. The CDR3 region is CASSPTGQADTQYF. The CDR3 nucleotides are TGTGCCAGCTCACCAACGGGACAGGCTGACACCCAGTACTTC.

The chain recombines TRBV29-1 with TRBJ1-2; 7 nucleotides align to TRBD1. The CDR3 length is 15 residues. V shed 3 bases and J 3 bases; nucleotides not matched to a gene: 10. Germline-derived CDR1 and CDR2 are SQVTM and ANQGSEA. CDR3 residues: CSVDSAPGGDYGYTF. In DNA, the CDR3 is TGCAGCGTTGATTCGGCGCCAGGGGGGGACTATGGCTACACCTTC.

V and J are TRBV7-2 and TRBJ2-3; 7 positions agree with TRBD1. This CDR3 has 13 amino acids. Germline V gives CDR1 SGHTA, CDR2 FQGNSA. V was clipped by 11 bases and J by 0 bases; unmatched bases: 5. Here the CDR3 reads CAGQGGSTDTQYF. In DNA form, the CDR3 reads TGTGCCGGGCAAGGGGGCAGCACAGATACGCAGTATTTT.

Regarding this clonotype: Its ends do not fully match the called genes, so a read error is possible. The CDR3: CATSGDRGYEQYF. CDR3 nucleotides: TGTGCCACCAGCGGAGACAGGGGCTACGAGCAGTACTTC. The V gene is TRBV15, the J gene TRBJ2-7; TRBD1 aligns across 8 bases. Germline V gene lookup returns CDR1 LNHNV and CDR2 YYDKDF (reference sequence). The CDR3 has 13 residues.

In this sample, this clonotype turned up a few times. The chain joins TRBV7-9 to TRBJ2-1, with 13 bases matching TRBD2. Looked up from germline, CDR1 is SEHNR and CDR2 is FQNEAQ (reference sequence). This CDR3 contains 16 residues. Trimming cost V 3 bases and J 7 bases; bases outside gene matches: 6. The CDR3 loop reads CASSFSGTSGINEQFF. Written as DNA, the CDR3 is TGTGCCAGCAGCTTCTCCGGGACTAGCGGGATAAATGAGCAGTTCTTC.

This clonotype was found a few times. The CDR3 loop is CASSPPSGSMGDTQYF. The CDR3 region has the DNA TGTGCCAGCAGTCCGCCGAGCGGGAGTATGGGAGATACGCAGTATTTT. The chain links TRBV28 to TRBJ2-3, with 8 bases aligning to TRBD2. CDR1 MDHEN and CDR2 SYDVKM come from the germline V gene. The CDR3 totals 16 residues. Germline trimming cut 5 bases from V and 5 bases from J; bases unmatched to any gene: 12.

The chain carries TRBV13 and TRBJ1-1; D is perhaps TRBD1 (6 bases). V lost 4 bases to trimming and J lost 6 bases, with 12 bases between them. CDR3 length: 13 residues. CDR1 is PRHDT, CDR2 FYEKMQ, per germline (reference sequence). The CDR3 loop is CASSSPPGAEAFF. In DNA form, the CDR3 reads TGTGCCAGCAGCTCTCCGCCAGGGGCTGAAGCTTTCTTT.

This clonotype was detected a few times. The J gene is TRBJ2-3, the V gene TRBV2; 10 bases are shared with TRBD2. Germline CDR1 and CDR2: SNHLY and FYNNEI. Unmatched junction bases numbered 9, after V lost 2 bases and J lost 4 bases. This CDR3 spans 17 amino acids. CDR3 in DNA: TGTGCCAGCAGTGAAAAACCTAGCGGGGGTCATGCAGATACGCAGTATTTT. It yields the protein CASSEKPSGGHADTQYF.

V gene TRBV6-1 combines with J gene TRBJ1-5; unclear D gene. CDR1 and CDR2 from the germline V gene are MNHNS and SASEGT. This CDR3 region has 15 residues. Trimming left V 5 bases short and J 4 bases short, with 15 bases between. The CDR3 protein is CASSPPGWGNQPQHF. The CDR3 DNA sequence: TGTGCCAGCAGTCCCCCGGGGTGGGGTAATCAGCCCCAGCATTTT.

This clonotype has more than one count but fewer than ten. This rearrangement joins TRBV15 to TRBJ2-1; perhaps TRBD1 as D (5 bases). V dropped 0 bases and J dropped 7 bases, with 10 bases sitting between them. Germline V gene sequence: CDR1 LNHNV, CDR2 YYDKDF (reference sequence). This CDR3 is 14 amino acids long. CDR3 in amino acids: CATSRDLGPNEQFF. The CDR3 nucleotides read TGTGCCACCAGCAGAGATTTGGGGCCAAATGAGCAGTTCTTC.

This clonotype was counted only a few times. This chain joins TRBV27 and TRBJ2-7, with a weak D call TRBD2 (7 bases). Germline CDR1 and CDR2: MNHEY and SMNVEV (reference sequence). The CDR3 has 17 amino acids. V was cut by 1 base and J by 0 bases, with 16 bases left in between. CDR3 DNA: TGTGCCAGCAGTTTATTAAGAGGGGGGGCCTCCTCCTACGAGCAGTACTTC. Translating it yields CASSLLRGGASSYEQYF.

The V call is TRBV11-3, the J call TRBJ1-1; 9 bases are shared with TRBD1. The junction had 8 bases not matched to a gene; V was cut back by 3 bases and J by 6 bases. Germline CDR1 SGHNT, CDR2 YENEEA. This CDR3 contains 15 residues. The CDR3 spells CASSFEGTGKPEAFF. CDR3 nucleotide sequence: TGTGCCAGCAGCTTCGAAGGGACAGGGAAGCCTGAAGCTTTCTTT.

The chain uses TRBV30 and TRBJ1-5; unclear D gene. CDR1 and CDR2 (germline): GTSNPN, SVGIG (reference sequence). The CDR3 is 13 amino acids. V dropped 4 bases and J dropped 6 bases, with 13 bases sitting between them. CDR3 in amino acids: CAWTGRIGQPQHF. The CDR3 DNA follows: TGTGCCTGGACAGGCAGGATCGGTCAGCCCCAGCATTTT.

This clonotype turned up a few times. V gene TRBV27 combines with J gene TRBJ1-4; D uncertain. The germline gives CDR1 MNHEY, CDR2 SMNVEV (reference sequence). This CDR3 spans 15 amino acids. Trimming shortened V by 1 base and J by 8 bases, and 14 bases separated the two germline ends. The CDR3 nucleotides are TGTGCCAGCAGTTTATTATCCCGCCTTCACGAAAAACTGTTTTTT. This encodes CASSLLSRLHEKLFF.

A few counts support this clonotype. The rearrangement joins TRBV20-1 to TRBJ2-4; D unresolved. The CDR3 totals 12 residues. Germline loops: CDR1 DFQATT, CDR2 SNEGSKA (reference sequence). V was trimmed by 4 bases and J by 8 bases, leaving 12 bases between them. The CDR3 loop reads CSAILDGDIQYF. In DNA, the CDR3 is TGCAGTGCTATACTCGACGGAGACATTCAGTACTTC.

This sequence joins TRBV30 and TRBJ1-6; D not resolved. Trimming removed 4 bases from V and 0 bases from J, with 13 bases in between. CDR1 GTSNPN and CDR2 SVGIG come from the germline V gene (reference sequence). This CDR3 has 16 residues. The CDR3 spells CAWIAGESSYNSPLHF. Written as DNA, the CDR3 is TGTGCCTGGATTGCTGGGGAAAGCTCCTATAATTCACCCCTCCACTTT. The complete variable domain, with remaining parts taken from reference TRBV30 and TRBJ1-6, reads SQTIHQWPATLVQPVGSPLSLECTVEGTSNPNLYWYRQAAGRGLQLLFYSVGIGQISSEVPQNLSASRPQDRQFILSSKKLLLSDSGFYLCAWIAGESSYNSPLHFGNGTRLTVT.

V gene TRBV3-1 combines with J gene TRBJ2-3, with 15 bases lining up with TRBD2. The CDR3 is 17 amino acids. The V gene's germline CDR1 is LGHDT and CDR2 YNNKEL (reference sequence). V was clipped by 4 bases and J by 3 bases; unmatched bases: 5. The CDR3 region is CASSRWTSGRGTDTQYF. CDR3 coding DNA: TGTGCCAGCAGCCGCTGGACTAGCGGGAGGGGGACAGATACGCAGTATTTT.

This clonotype has a handful of counts. This chain connects TRBV29-1 to TRBJ2-7; D gene ambiguous. In germline, CDR1 is SQVTM, CDR2 ANQGSEA. V was cut by 0 bases and J by 6 bases, with 9 bases left in between. The CDR3 has 12 amino acids. The CDR3 coding sequence is TGCAGCGTTGAAGACAGGAAGGCCGAGCAGTACTTC. Translation: CSVEDRKAEQYF.

V and J are TRBV3-1 and TRBJ1-2; 8 positions agree with TRBD1. After removal of 4 bases from V and 6 bases from J, the junction contained 16 bases not matched to a gene. The CDR3 spans 17 residues. The germline V gene encodes CDR1 LGHDT and CDR2 YNNKEL (reference sequence). CDR3 coding DNA: TGTGCCAGCAGCCTTTCCCCCACCCCAGGGGGCGGCGATGGCTACACCTTC. It is translated as CASSLSPTPGGGDGYTF.

CDR3 amino acids: CASSSNFRGGGNQPQHF. The DNA for the CDR3 is TGTGCCAGCAGCTCGAACTTCAGGGGTGGTGGCAATCAGCCCCAGCATTTT. V usage is TRBV11-3 and J usage is TRBJ1-5, with D possibly TRBD1 on 6 matching bases. Trimming cost V 4 bases and J 2 bases, with 18 bases left between them. CDR3 length: 17 amino acids. The V gene's germline CDR1 is SGHNT and CDR2 YENEEA.

This clonotype was recorded a few times. This chain joins TRBV20-1 and TRBJ2-1; D is unresolved. CDR1 is DFQATT, CDR2 SNEGSKA, per germline (reference sequence). Trimming shortened V by 0 bases and J by 7 bases, and 16 bases separated the two germline ends. CDR3 length: 15 amino acids. The CDR3, as DNA: TGCAGTGCTAGAGATTCACACCACGGCGAGAATGAGCAGTTCTTC. Its translation is CSARDSHHGENEQFF.

The sample holds many counts of this clonotype. The genes are TRBV27 and TRBJ2-7; 8 bases are shared with TRBD2. This CDR3 has 15 residues. CDR1 and CDR2 from the germline V gene are MNHEY and SMNVEV (reference sequence). V dropped 3 bases and J dropped 4; count of bases not matched to a gene: 8. The CDR3 DNA sequence: TGTGCCAGCAGTTTCCTAGCGGGTACAGTTTACGAGCAGTACTTC. It encodes CASSFLAGTVYEQYF.

This clonotype was picked up a small number of times. CDR3 in DNA: TGTGCCAGCAGCCGGGTGTTTCTGTTGGGCACCGGGGAGCTGTTTTTT. This gives the protein CASSRVFLLGTGELFF. The V gene is TRBV6-2 or TRBV6-3, the J gene TRBJ2-2; D uncertain. Trimming took 6 bases from V and 4 from J, leaving 18 bases between them. This CDR3 contains 16 residues. Germline CDR1 reads MNHEY; CDR2 reads SVGEGT.

The V and J genes are TRBV11-2 and TRBJ2-1, with 11 bases fitting TRBD2. Trimming at V came to 5 bases and at J to 0 bases, leaving 15 bases not matched to a gene. Germline V CDR1 and CDR2: SGHAT, FQNNGV. CDR3 length equals 20 residues. The CDR3: CASSTPGLAANQSSYNEQFF. The CDR3 DNA reads as TGTGCCAGCAGCACACCGGGACTAGCGGCCAACCAGAGCTCCTACAATGAGCAGTTCTTC.

This clonotype has just a few counts. The chain uses TRBV12-3 or TRBV12-4 and TRBJ1-5; maybe TRBD1 (5 bases). CDR3 length: 14 amino acids. Trimming cost V 4 bases and J 4 bases, with 11 bases left between them. DNA of the CDR3: TGTGCCAGCAGTTCGGGACGGGGAAATCAGCCCCAGCATTTT. Amino acids: CASSSGRGNQPQHF.

This chain uses TRBV6-5 with TRBJ1-1; perhaps TRBD1 as D (5 bases). The CDR3 runs to 16 residues. The germline V and J ends were trimmed by 0 bases and 2 bases, with 13 bases remaining between them. The germline CDR1 and CDR2 sequences are MNHEY and SVGAGI. This CDR3 is CASSYSTGLVNTEAFF. The CDR3 bases are TGTGCCAGCAGTTACTCGACGGGGCTGGTAAACACTGAAGCTTTCTTT.